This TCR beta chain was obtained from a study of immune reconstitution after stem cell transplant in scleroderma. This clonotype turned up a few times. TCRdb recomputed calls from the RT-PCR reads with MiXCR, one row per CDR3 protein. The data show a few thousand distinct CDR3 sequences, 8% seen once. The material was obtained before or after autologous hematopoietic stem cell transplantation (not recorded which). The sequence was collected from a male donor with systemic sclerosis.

This CDR3 reads CASSPMMGVGNEQYF. DNA of the CDR3: TGTGCCAGCAGCCCCATGATGGGGGTTGGCAACGAGCAGTACTTC. This chain joins TRBV11-2 and TRBJ2-7; either TRBD1 or TRBD2 may fit D (5 bases each). The V gene's germline CDR1 is SGHAT and CDR2 FQNNGV. The CDR3 totals 15 residues. The V end was cut by 5 bases, the J end by 5 bases, with 19 bases between.